The next 13 T cell receptor beta chains were all read from a single sample in a study of PD-1 blockade in classical Hodgkin lymphoma. Time point in this sample: cycle 4 day 1 (C4D1), after around six weeks of nivolumab. Each of the patients experienced relapse following autologous stem cell transplantation, and their brentuximab vedotin exposure differed. Assay used: immunoSEQ multiplex PCR; TCRdb lists only in-frame clones, some missing. The sample has about 28,000 clones; over 75% are singletons. The sequenced sample was peripheral blood mononuclear cells (PBMCs), obtained before the fourth cycle of nivolumab. These receptors all come from a human donor with classical Hodgkin lymphoma.

The chain is built from TRBV5-1 and TRBJ1-1, with 7 bases identical to TRBD1. The CDR3 loop spans 14 amino acids. Germline V CDR1 and CDR2: SGHRS, YFSETQ. The V segment lost 3 bases and the J segment 1 base; nucleotides outside the gene matches: 3. The CDR3, as DNA: TGCGCCAGCAGCTCACGGACAGGGAACACTGAAGCTTTCTTT. Translation gives CASSSRTGNTEAFF.

CDR3 coding DNA: TGTGCCAGCAGCTTAGTTGGAGGAGCGGGAGGAGGAGAGACCCAGTACTTC. The encoded protein is CASSLVGGAGGGETQYF. This sequence joins TRBV11-2 and TRBJ2-5, with TRBD2 matching over 9 bases. CDR1 and CDR2 (germline): SGHAT, FQNNGV. After removal of 1 base from V and 4 bases from J, the junction contained 10 bases not matched to a gene. The CDR3 contains 17 residues.

The CDR3: CASSLEGLSSTDTQYF. The CDR3 DNA reads TGCGCCAGCAGCTTGGAGGGTTTATCAAGCACAGATACGCAGTATTTT. The genes are TRBV5-1 and TRBJ2-3; D unclear. V lost 0 bases and J lost 0, with 11 bases in between. Germline V gives CDR1 SGHRS, CDR2 YFSETQ. There are 16 residues in the CDR3.

The CDR3 loop is CASSQTGYGYTF. CDR3 coding DNA: TGCGCCAGCAGCCAGACAGGCTATGGCTACACCTTC. The V and J genes are TRBV4-1 and TRBJ1-2, with a tentative D call TRBD1 (6 bases). V was pared by 3 bases and J by 4 bases, with 6 bases between. The CDR3 extends over 12 amino acids. Germline CDR1 MGHRA, CDR2 YSYEKL.

The CDR3 region is CSALAGPNEQFF. For the CDR3, the DNA is TGCAGCGCCCTAGCGGGACCCAATGAGCAGTTCTTC. The V and J genes are TRBV29-1 and TRBJ2-1; 9 bases are a match to TRBD2. J gave up 6 bases and V 7 bases, and 4 bases lay outside the gene matches. This CDR3 region has 12 residues. The germline CDR1 and CDR2 sequences are SQVTM and ANQGSEA.

In its sample, this clone was seen once. The chain has TRBV6-1 and TRBJ2-5; the D call may be TRBD1 or TRBD2 (5 bases each). The CDR3 has 13 amino acids. The ends were cut back, 4 bases at V and 4 bases at J, with 10 bases in the middle. Germline loops: CDR1 MNHNS, CDR2 SASEGT. As DNA, the CDR3 is TGTGCCAGCAGTGGGGACCTAGTAGAGACCCAGTACTTC. This codes for CASSGDLVETQYF.

V usage is TRBV5-1 and J usage is TRBJ2-7, with D maybe TRBD2 (5 bases). The CDR3 is 15 residues long. Trimming cost V 4 bases and J 2 bases, with 16 bases left between them. CDR1 is SGHRS and CDR2 is YFSETQ in the germline V gene. CDR3 sequence reads: CASSQDSLAAYEQYF. In DNA, the CDR3 is TGCGCCAGCAGCCAGGACTCGCTTGCCGCCTACGAGCAGTACTTC.

The chain links TRBV5-4 to TRBJ1-5; maybe TRBD1 (5 bases). The CDR3 consists of 13 residues. Deletions cut 9 bases from V and 5 bases from J, with 15 bases between. In germline, CDR1 is SGHNT, CDR2 YYREEE (reference sequence). CDR3 bases: TGTGCCAATCGACAGATACACGATCAGCCCCAGCATTTT. Amino acid sequence: CANRQIHDQPQHF.

By its share, this clone is medium-sized (0.01 to 0.1%). This chain connects TRBV19 to TRBJ2-2; a possible D gene is TRBD2 (5 bases). Per the germline V gene, CDR1 is LNHDA and CDR2 is SQIVND (reference sequence). This CDR3 has 13 amino acids. Trimming cost V 1 base and J 8 bases, with 8 bases left between them. This CDR3 reads CASSIAAEGELFF. In nucleotides, the CDR3 is TGTGCCAGTAGTATAGCAGCGGAAGGGGAGCTGTTTTTT. Full variable domain (outside the CDR3, taken from reference TRBV19 and TRBJ2-2): DGGITQSPKYLFRKEGQNVTLSCEQNLNHDAMYWYRQDPGQGLRLIYYSQIVNDFQKGDIAEGYSVSREKKESFPLTVTSAQKNPTAFYLCASSIAAEGELFFGEGSRLTVL.

The chain combines TRBV6-5 with TRBJ2-7, with 10 bases fitting TRBD2. This CDR3 is built from 15 residues. Germline V gives CDR1 MNHEY, CDR2 SVGAGI. With V trimmed by 4 bases and J by 6 bases, 9 bases remained unmatched. CDR3 sequence reads: CASSWGAGGPSEQYF. The CDR3 DNA follows: TGTGCCAGCAGTTGGGGAGCGGGAGGGCCGAGCGAGCAGTACTTC.

The chain recombines TRBV11-2 with TRBJ2-1; the match to TRBD1 covers 10 bases. The CDR3 has 19 residues. Germline trimming cut 1 base from V and 4 bases from J; bases unmatched to any gene: 13. The germline V gene has CDR1 SGHAT and CDR2 FQNNGV. CDR3 nucleotide sequence: TGTGCCAGCAGCTTAGTGGGACAGGGGTTCTATCGGGGGTACAATGAGCAGTTCTTC. It is translated as CASSLVGQGFYRGYNEQFF.

This chain uses TRBV4-2 with TRBJ2-5; 7 nucleotides agree with TRBD2. The J call is in doubt because the DNA end fits TRBJ2-7 better. CDR1 is LGHNA, CDR2 YNFKEQ, per germline. The CDR3 has 14 residues. The CDR3 spells CASSQLGGEDEQYF. The CDR3 DNA is TGTGCCAGCAGCCAACTGGGAGGGGAAGACGAGCAGTACTTC.

The genes are TRBV2 and TRBJ2-1; D gene ambiguous. Trimming cost V 2 bases and J 5 bases, with 4 bases left between them. From germline, CDR1 is SNHLY and CDR2 FYNNEI. The CDR3 extends over 12 amino acids. CDR3 amino acids: CASSERDNEQFF. DNA for the CDR3: TGTGCCAGCAGTGAAAGGGACAATGAGCAGTTCTTC.